A single sample is the source of the 27 T cell receptor beta chains below, sequenced in a study of regulatory T cells in long-lasting Graves disease. Combining iRepertoire HTBI primers with Arm-PCR of CDR3 regions, the authors built TCR beta libraries. TCRdb fed the multiplex PCR reads into MiXCR, producing one record per CDR3 protein. The top ten clones hold 25% of a sample with 400,000 to 650,000 distinct CDR3 sequences, approximately 16% of them seen once. The time point: newly diagnosed GD, antithyroid drugs for less than 3 months. PBMCs were the source of the RNA used for TCR sequencing. A further study also used this sample, focusing on T cells in Graves' hyperthyroidism and ophthalmopathy.

Sequenced here: peripheral blood mononuclear cells (PBMCs), sampled at new diagnosis, from a patient treated with antithyroid drugs. The receptors derive from a woman aged 35-65 years with Graves disease.

The chain uses TRBV6-1 and TRBJ2-2, with D possibly called TRBD1 or TRBD2 (6 bases each). The CDR3 extends over 15 amino acids. The ends were cut back, 7 bases at V and 3 bases at J, with 15 bases in the middle. Germline V CDR1 and CDR2: MNHNS, SASEGT. The CDR3 loop reads CASTPRGADTGELFF. The CDR3 DNA reads as TGTGCCAGCACCCCAAGGGGGGCGGACACCGGGGAGCTGTTTTTT.

In this sample, this clonotype turned up a few times. This rearrangement joins TRBV15 to TRBJ2-1; 11 bases are a match to TRBD2. V lost 3 bases to trimming and J lost 5 bases; unmatched junction nucleotides: 6. From germline, CDR1 is LNHNV and CDR2 YYDKDF (reference sequence). The CDR3 has 16 amino acids. The CDR3 loop reads CATSSRLAGPNNEQFF. The CDR3 DNA is TGTGCCACCAGCAGTCGACTAGCGGGGCCGAACAATGAGCAGTTCTTC.

A few counts support this clonotype. The CDR3 is CASSQDFGRSNSPLHF. CDR3 DNA sequence: TGCGCCAGCAGCCAAGATTTTGGGCGCAGTAATTCACCCCTCCACTTT. The chain is built from TRBV4-1 and TRBJ1-6; D is uncertain. Germline CDR1 and CDR2: MGHRA and YSYEKL. Trimming removed 0 bases from V and 6 bases from J, with 12 bases in between. The CDR3 has 16 residues.

V is TRBV19 and J is TRBJ1-6, with D uncertain. The CDR3 covers 13 residues. V was clipped by 3 bases and J by 6 bases, with 6 bases between them. Germline V gene data show CDR1 as LNHDA and CDR2 as SQIVND (reference sequence). Here the CDR3 reads CASSITVNSPLHF. Written as DNA, the CDR3 is TGTGCCAGTAGTATCACAGTTAATTCACCCCTCCACTTT.

The chain couples TRBV10-3 to TRBJ2-1, with D perhaps assigned TRBD1 or TRBD2 (5 bases each). Per the germline V gene, CDR1 is ENHRY and CDR2 is SYGVKD. Trimming left V 8 bases short and J 8 bases short, with 16 bases between. This CDR3 contains 13 residues. The CDR3 DNA reads as TGTGCCATCGGAACGGGACCCGGTGATGAGCAGTTCTTC. Its translation: CAIGTGPGDEQFF.

This clonotype was seen more than once but under ten times. The V and J genes are TRBV7-3 and TRBJ2-2; D is possibly TRBD2 (5 bases). The V end was cut by 3 bases, the J end by 1 base, with 9 bases between. The CDR3 spans 15 residues. Germline CDR1 reads SGHTA; CDR2 reads FQGTGA. CDR3 sequence reads: CASSFSRENTGELFF. In DNA form, the CDR3 reads TGTGCCAGCAGCTTTTCCCGGGAGAACACCGGGGAGCTGTTTTTT.

This clonotype came up many times. The V and J genes are TRBV28 and TRBJ1-5; D is perhaps TRBD1 (6 bases). Per germline, CDR1 MDHEN and CDR2 SYDVKM. With 7 bases removed from V and 7 bases from J, the gap between germline ends came to 14 bases. The CDR3 contains 13 residues. CDR3 sequence reads: CASNPTGFQPQHF. Written as DNA, the CDR3 is TGTGCCAGCAATCCGACAGGCTTCCAGCCCCAGCATTTT.

Many counts were recorded for this clonotype. The chain employs TRBV7-6 and TRBJ2-2; D could derive from TRBD1 or TRBD2 (5 bases each). The germline CDR1 and CDR2 sequences are SGHVS and FNYEAQ. The CDR3 totals 16 residues. V lost 5 bases and J lost 4, with 17 bases in between. CDR3 amino acids: CASSLSLYGGTGELFF. CDR3 in DNA: TGTGCCAGCAGCCTCTCCCTCTATGGGGGCACCGGGGAGCTGTTTTTT.

The CDR3 spells CASSRGTDNYGYTF. In DNA, the CDR3 is TGTGCCAGTAGTAGGGGCACCGATAACTATGGCTACACCTTC. This rearrangement joins TRBV19 to TRBJ1-2, with D possibly being TRBD1 (5 bases). The V gene's germline CDR1 is LNHDA and CDR2 SQIVND (reference sequence). The CDR3 loop spans 14 amino acids. V was cut by 4 bases and J by 1 base, with 10 bases left in between.

As to this clonotype: A much larger clone sits a single nucleotide away, making a read error possible. V usage is TRBV20-1 and J usage is TRBJ1-1; 8 bases fit TRBD1. The CDR3 sequence is 14 residues long. Germline assignment: CDR1 DFQATT and CDR2 SNEGSKA (reference sequence). V was clipped by 5 bases and J by 6 bases; unmatched bases: 11. Written as DNA, the CDR3 is TGCAGTGCTTATCTCCCCCAGGGGGCGGCTGAAGCTTTCTTT. Its translation: CSAYLPQGAAEAFF.

This clonotype was seen a handful of times. The rearrangement uses TRBV7-3 and TRBJ2-7, with D uncertain. Per germline, CDR1 SGHTA and CDR2 FQGTGA. The CDR3 sequence is 13 residues long. With 5 bases removed from V and 5 bases from J, the gap between germline ends came to 13 bases. As DNA, the CDR3 is TGTGCCAGCAGCAGCACGGTACTCAACGAGCAGTACTTC. Translation: CASSSTVLNEQYF.

This clonotype was seen a few times. The genes are TRBV6-9 and TRBJ2-7; TRBD2 matches 7 bases. Unmatched junction bases numbered 16, after V lost 3 bases and J lost 2 bases. The CDR3 is made up of 18 amino acids. The V gene's germline CDR1 is MNHGY and CDR2 SVAAGI. CDR3 amino acids: CASSYSGPGSGGAYEQYF. The CDR3 DNA follows: TGTGCCAGCAGTTACTCTGGGCCAGGTTCTGGGGGGGCCTACGAGCAGTACTTC.

This clonotype showed up many times. This chain connects TRBV28 to TRBJ1-1; D remains ambiguous. The CDR3 totals 13 residues. Per the germline V gene, CDR1 is MDHEN and CDR2 is SYDVKM. V lost 6 bases to trimming and J lost 1 base, with 9 bases between them. The CDR3 nucleotides read TGTGCCAGCAGCTCGGGCCCGAACACTGAAGCTTTCTTT. Translated, it gives CASSSGPNTEAFF.

V usage is TRBV30 and J usage is TRBJ1-1; D remains ambiguous. CDR1 is GTSNPN and CDR2 is SVGIG in the germline V gene (reference sequence). V was cut by 0 bases and J by 2 bases, with 10 bases left in between. The CDR3 consists of 14 residues. CDR3 protein: CAWSVMGINTEAFF. Written as DNA, the CDR3 is TGTGCCTGGAGTGTTATGGGGATTAACACTGAAGCTTTCTTT.

At least ten counts were recorded for this clonotype. The rearrangement links TRBV12-3 or TRBV12-4 to TRBJ1-2; D might be TRBD1 (6 bases). The CDR3 is 17 amino acids. Between the trimmed V and J ends, which lost 3 bases and 1 base, there was a span of 18 bases. In DNA, the CDR3 is TGTGCCAGCAGTTTTTTCGGGGGGCGAGGCCTTAACTATGGCTACACCTTC. Its translation: CASSFFGGRGLNYGYTF.

CDR3 residues: CASSQALSTVNTEAFF. CDR3 nucleotides: TGTGCCAGCAGCCAAGCGCTTTCGACGGTAAACACTGAAGCTTTCTTT. The chain carries TRBV4-2 and TRBJ1-1; D not resolved. CDR3 length: 16 residues. Germline CDR1 and CDR2: LGHNA and YNFKEQ. V was cut by 1 base and J by 2 bases, with 14 bases left in between.

The chain is built from TRBV5-1 and TRBJ2-7, with D unresolved. Per the germline V gene, CDR1 is SGHRS and CDR2 is YFSETQ. V was pared by 0 bases and J by 5 bases, with 12 bases between. The CDR3 has 14 amino acids. The CDR3 here is CASSLVTGRDEQYF. The CDR3 coding sequence is TGCGCCAGCAGCTTGGTGACGGGCCGCGACGAGCAGTACTTC.

This clonotype was counted ten times or more. The V and J genes are TRBV20-1 and TRBJ2-7, with D perhaps TRBD1 (6 bases). Germline-derived CDR1 and CDR2 are DFQATT and SNEGSKA (reference sequence). This CDR3 contains 12 residues. Trimming removed 6 bases at V and 2 bases at J, with 11 bases between. The CDR3 DNA is TGCAGTGCGCCACAGGGAACCTACGAGCAGTACTTC. Its protein product is CSAPQGTYEQYF.

V is TRBV7-2 and J is TRBJ2-5; D remains ambiguous. The CDR3 contains 15 residues. V lost 3 bases to trimming and J lost 1 base, with 12 bases between them. Germline loops: CDR1 SGHTA, CDR2 FQGNSA. CDR3 region: CASSFLGLVQETQYF. CDR3 nucleotide sequence: TGTGCCAGCAGCTTTCTTGGGCTGGTCCAAGAGACCCAGTACTTC.

This clonotype was detected only a few times. The chain has TRBV2 and TRBJ1-3, with D unclear. Germline-derived CDR1 and CDR2 are SNHLY and FYNNEI. The CDR3 is made up of 15 amino acids. V dropped 8 bases and J dropped 0 bases, with 14 bases sitting between them. CDR3 sequence reads: CASWGRSSSGNTIYF. The DNA for the CDR3 is TGTGCCAGCTGGGGAAGGTCGAGCTCTGGAAACACCATATATTTT.

This clonotype has just a few counts. The rearrangement links TRBV2 to TRBJ1-1; D unclear. Germline assignment: CDR1 SNHLY and CDR2 FYNNEI. CDR3 length equals 14 residues. V was clipped by 1 base and J by 1 base, with 7 bases between them. This CDR3 reads CASSEGLRNTEAFF. CDR3 bases: TGTGCCAGCAGTGAAGGCTTACGGAACACTGAAGCTTTCTTT. Full variable domain (remainder filled in from reference TRBV2 and TRBJ1-1): EPEVTQTPSHQVTQMGQEVILRCVPISNHLYFYWYRQILGQKVEFLVSFYNNEISEKSEIFDDQFSVERPDGSNFTLKIRSTKLEDSAMYFCASSEGLRNTEAFFGQGTRLTVV.

At least ten counts were recorded for this clonotype. The genes are TRBV10-3 and TRBJ1-1; 8 nucleotides align to TRBD1. The CDR3 spans 13 residues. The V and J ends lost 10 bases and 5 bases, in that order; junction bases with no gene match: 9. In germline, CDR1 is ENHRY, CDR2 SYGVKD. In DNA form, the CDR3 reads TGTGCCACCGGACAGGGTGGGGGTACTGAAGCTTTCTTT. Translated, it gives CATGQGGGTEAFF.

Concerning this clonotype itself: At one end, the junction sequence differs from germline, possibly due to a read error. The chain combines TRBV12-3 or TRBV12-4 with TRBJ1-4, with D maybe TRBD1 (5 bases). This CDR3 is 15 amino acids long. The CDR3 region is CARSRATATNEKLFF. In DNA form, the CDR3 reads TGCGCCAGGAGTCGGGCGACAGCAACTAATGAAAAACTGTTTTTT.

The sample holds many counts of this clonotype. The chain employs TRBV2 and TRBJ1-2; tentatively, D is TRBD1 (6 bases). This CDR3 comprises 14 residues. The ends were cut back, 6 bases at V and 8 bases at J, with 19 bases in the middle. CDR1 and CDR2 from the germline V gene are SNHLY and FYNNEI. DNA for the CDR3: TGTGCCAGCAGGAGACAGGTCCAGAGGGAGGGCTACACCTTC. Protein: CASRRQVQREGYTF.

This rearrangement joins TRBV19 to TRBJ1-5, with 7 bases identical to TRBD1. Per germline, CDR1 LNHDA and CDR2 SQIVND (reference sequence). The CDR3 totals 14 residues. Unmatched junction bases numbered 8, after V lost 8 bases and J lost 4 bases. The CDR3 region has the DNA TGTGCCAGTGGGGAACAGGGGTTAAATCAGCCCCAGCATTTT. Encoded protein: CASGEQGLNQPQHF.

This clonotype was detected only a few times. The chain uses TRBV30 and TRBJ1-3; D may be TRBD1 (6 bases). From germline, CDR1 is GTSNPN and CDR2 SVGIG (reference sequence). The V and J ends lost 0 bases and 0 bases respectively, with 18 bases between them. This CDR3 is 18 amino acids long. The CDR3, as DNA: TGTGCCTGGAGTGTACGAGGTTTGGGGGCAGTCTCTGGAAACACCATATATTTT. Its protein product is CAWSVRGLGAVSGNTIYF.

This sequence joins TRBV7-2 and TRBJ2-7, with 12 positions matching TRBD2. This CDR3 contains 16 residues. Germline V gene lookup returns CDR1 SGHTA and CDR2 FQGNSA. Unmatched junction bases numbered 3, after V lost 1 base and J lost 2 bases. CDR3 in DNA: TGTGCCAGCAGCTTAGGCCCTAGCGGGGGGGCCTACGAGCAGTACTTC. Translating it yields CASSLGPSGGAYEQYF.